The clone carrying this T cell receptor beta chain was seen many times. Antigen unknown. Time point here: sample taken at primary tumor resection. Unsorted tumor, nontumor lung tissue or cryopreserved PBMC supplied the whole RNA. Germline CDR1 MDHEN, CDR2 SYDVKM. This CDR3 contains 15 residues. Trimming removed 4 bases at V and 0 bases at J, with 9 bases between. This entry is derived from a study of spatial heterogeneity in lung cancer. In the study overall: Sequences of the beta chain were consistently detected in greater numbers than alpha-chain sequences.

Study-level points and caveats: Mutation counts in tumors were tracked by counts of expanded intratumoral alpha and beta TCRs.

TCR cDNA molecules were tagged individually, and each one carried a unique molecular identifier. TCRdb recomputed calls from the 5' RACE reads with MiXCR, one row per CDR3 protein. The sample lists about 12,000 distinct CDR3 sequences, about 4.6% occurring once. The chain uses TRBV28 and TRBJ2-2; D uncertain. The receptor comes from a male donor with early-stage non-small cell lung cancer. The sample in question was lung tumor tissue, obtained at surgery. CDR3 sequence reads: CASSSPPTNTGELFF. CDR3 bases: TGTGCCAGCAGTTCCCCCCCCACGAACACCGGGGAGCTGTTTTTT.